These 22 T cell receptor beta chains were sequenced from one sample in a study of blood T cell repertoires in COVID-19. Some clones are missing from TCRdb's copy, which holds only in-frame ones; the method was immunoSEQ multiplex PCR. The sample has about 50,000 clones; around 92% are singletons. The sequencing sample was made of peripheral blood. These receptors were obtained from an elderly man with active or convalescent COVID-19.

The genes are TRBV9 and TRBJ2-2; TRBD1 is a possible D gene (6 bases). The CDR3 extends over 15 amino acids. Germline values: CDR1 SGDLS, CDR2 YYNGEE. V lost 0 bases to trimming and J lost 3 bases, with 9 bases between them. The CDR3 nucleotides read TGTGCCAGCAGCGTAGGAGAGGGGGACACCGGGGAGCTGTTTTTT. It yields the protein CASSVGEGDTGELFF.

The chain carries TRBV7-9 and TRBJ2-2, with TRBD2 matching 10 bases. The CDR3 is 16 residues long. CDR1 and CDR2 from the germline V gene are SEHNR and FQNEAQ (reference sequence). V trimming: 3 bases; J trimming: 4 bases; junction bases outside the gene matches: 5. CDR3 protein: CASSFLSSGGTGELFF. The DNA of the CDR3 is TGTGCCAGCAGCTTTTTGTCTAGCGGGGGCACCGGGGAGCTGTTTTTT.

The chain carries TRBV28 and TRBJ1-6, with TRBD1 as a possible D gene (5 bases). V was shortened by 1 base and J by 10 bases, with 14 bases between the two germline ends. The germline V gene encodes CDR1 MDHEN and CDR2 SYDVKM. This CDR3 has 15 amino acids. For the CDR3, the DNA is TGTGCCAGCAGTTTATCCCGCCAGGGCGGCTCACCCCTCCACTTT. This gives the protein CASSLSRQGGSPLHF.

The V and J genes are TRBV28 and TRBJ1-2, with TRBD1 matching 9 bases. V lost 7 bases to trimming and J lost 0 bases; unmatched junction nucleotides: 9. This CDR3 has 16 amino acids. The germline V gene encodes CDR1 MDHEN and CDR2 SYDVKM. The CDR3 loop reads CASNLIQGAPNYGYTF. In DNA, the CDR3 is TGTGCCAGCAACCTAATACAGGGGGCGCCTAACTATGGCTACACCTTC.

This clone has just one count. The V and J genes are TRBV19 and TRBJ1-5; tentative D call: TRBD1 (6 bases). The CDR3 covers 14 residues. Germline CDR1 LNHDA, CDR2 SQIVND (reference sequence). Trimming took off 8 bases at V and 3 bases at J, with 14 bases between the two ends. CDR3 in DNA: TGTGCCAGTCAGGGGATGGTCAACAATCAGCCCCAGCATTTT. Translation: CASQGMVNNQPQHF.

The chain links TRBV6-5 to TRBJ2-2; D is undetermined. Trimming cost V 8 bases and J 1 base, with 11 bases left between them. The CDR3 loop spans 14 amino acids. CDR1 MNHEY and CDR2 SVGAGI come from the germline V gene. The CDR3 spells CASVRSGNTGELFF. CDR3 DNA sequence: TGTGCCAGCGTGCGGTCGGGGAACACCGGGGAGCTGTTTTTT.

The chain has TRBV9 and TRBJ2-7, with TRBD2 as a possible D gene (6 bases). Germline V lookup: CDR1 SGDLS, CDR2 YYNGEE. This CDR3 has 12 residues. Trimming stripped 3 bases from V and 7 bases from J, with 11 bases between. CDR3 nucleotides: TGTGCCAGCAGCGCCGGGAGAGGGGAGCAGTACTTC. Encoded protein: CASSAGRGEQYF.

In this sample, this clone turned up once. This rearrangement joins TRBV3-1 (or the pseudogene TRBV3-2) to TRBJ2-6; D is uncertain. The CDR3 length is 16 residues. Germline-derived CDR1 and CDR2 are LGHDT and YNNKEL (reference sequence). Trimming took off 0 bases at V and 1 base at J, with 7 bases between the two ends. This CDR3 is CASSQEYGSGANVLTF. DNA for the CDR3: TGTGCCAGCAGCCAAGAATACGGTTCTGGGGCCAACGTCCTGACTTTC.

This clone showed up just a few times. V is TRBV7-6 and J is TRBJ2-5; 14 bases agree with TRBD2. V lost 5 bases to trimming and J lost 1 base; unmatched junction nucleotides: 12. Germline assignment: CDR1 SGHVS and CDR2 FNYEAQ. The CDR3 is made up of 19 amino acids. CDR3 protein: CASSRPTSGREGGQETQYF. In nucleotides, the CDR3 is TGTGCCAGCAGCCGACCGACTAGCGGGAGGGAAGGGGGCCAAGAGACCCAGTACTTC.

J is TRBJ2-2 and V is TRBV7-2; D might be TRBD1 (5 bases). Per germline, CDR1 SGHTA and CDR2 FQGNSA. V lost 0 bases and J lost 0, with 14 bases in between. This CDR3 has 18 residues. CDR3 sequence reads: CASSLAWWGGSNTGELFF. CDR3 coding DNA: TGTGCCAGCAGCTTAGCATGGTGGGGCGGCTCGAACACCGGGGAGCTGTTTTTT.

This clone came up once. The gene calls are TRBV4-2 and TRBJ1-5, with D perhaps TRBD1 (5 bases). Trimming stripped 4 bases from V and 7 bases from J, with 17 bases between. Germline-derived CDR1 and CDR2 are LGHNA and YNFKEQ. The CDR3 covers 15 residues. As DNA, the CDR3 is TGTGCCAGCAGCCGGGAGGGCAGGGAGTGGCAGCCCCAGCATTTT. Its translation is CASSREGREWQPQHF.

The rearrangement uses TRBV9 and TRBJ1-1; 9 nucleotides match TRBD1. Germline CDR1 SGDLS, CDR2 YYNGEE. V gave up 3 bases and J gave up 0 bases; unmatched junction bases: 9. This CDR3 contains 17 residues. The DNA of the CDR3 is TGTGCCAGCAGCGAGCGGACAGGGGCGGGAATGAACACTGAAGCTTTCTTT. It encodes CASSERTGAGMNTEAFF. Full variable domain (outside the CDR3, taken from reference TRBV9 and TRBJ1-1): DSGVTQTPKHLITATGQRVTLRCSPRSGDLSVYWYQQSLDQGLQFLIQYYNGEERAKGNILERFSAQQFPDLHSELNLSSLELGDSALYFCASSERTGAGMNTEAFFGQGTRLTVV.

The V and J genes are TRBV5-4 and TRBJ2-7; 8 nucleotides line up with TRBD2. Per the germline V gene, CDR1 is SGHNT and CDR2 is YYREEE (reference sequence). J was trimmed by 4 bases and V by 0 bases; bases with no gene match: 12. CDR3 length: 17 residues. CDR3 DNA: TGTGCCAGCAGCTTGGGAGTCCGGGAGGGAAAAAGGTACGAGCAGTACTTC. Protein: CASSLGVREGKRYEQYF.

The V and J genes are TRBV7-2 and TRBJ2-7, with TRBD2 matching 14 bases. J gave up 7 bases and V 5 bases, and 7 bases lay outside the gene matches. The CDR3 is made up of 15 amino acids. Germline-derived CDR1 and CDR2 are SGHTA and FQGNSA. The CDR3 loop reads CASSLGLAGAGEQYF. In DNA, the CDR3 is TGTGCCAGCAGCCTGGGACTAGCGGGGGCGGGGGAGCAGTACTTC.

The chain uses TRBV7-2 and TRBJ2-1; TRBD1 matches 8 bases. Germline V gene lookup returns CDR1 SGHTA and CDR2 FQGNSA. The length of the CDR3 is 14 residues. Trimming at V came to 2 bases and at J to 15 bases, leaving 12 bases not matched to a gene. CDR3 nucleotides: TGTGCCAGCAGCTTACCGACAGGGGTGGAGGGTCGGTTCTTC. It codes for CASSLPTGVEGRFF.

The V gene is TRBV6-6, the J gene TRBJ1-2; 7 bases match TRBD1. The CDR3 contains 14 residues. Looked up from germline, CDR1 is MNHNY and CDR2 is SVGAGI (reference sequence). V trimming: 6 bases; J trimming: 3 bases; junction bases outside the gene matches: 7. CDR3 residues: CASRSTGDDYGYTF. The CDR3 nucleotides read TGTGCCAGCAGAAGTACAGGGGACGACTATGGCTACACCTTC.

The rearrangement uses TRBV7-9 and TRBJ1-4; 9 bases are shared with TRBD1. The V gene end was trimmed by 5 bases and the J gene end by 0 bases; junction bases not matched to a gene: 10. The germline CDR1 and CDR2 sequences are SEHNR and FQNEAQ (reference sequence). CDR3 length: 18 amino acids. The CDR3 reads CASSLTTGGIATNEKLFF. The CDR3, as DNA: TGTGCCAGCAGCCTTACGACAGGGGGGATAGCAACTAATGAAAAACTGTTTTTT.

The chain carries TRBV4-1 and TRBJ2-3, with 11 nucleotides matching TRBD2. Germline CDR1 is MGHRA and CDR2 is YSYEKL. CDR3 size: 17 residues. J lost 0 bases, V lost 1 base, and 3 bases had no gene match. The CDR3 nucleotides read TGCGCCAGCAGCCAAGGGGCTAGCGGGAGGAGCACAGATACGCAGTATTTT. Translated: CASSQGASGRSTDTQYF.

This clone was recorded once. The chain uses TRBV5-1 and TRBJ2-7, with a tentative D call TRBD1 (5 bases). The germline V and J ends were trimmed by 0 bases and 3 bases, with 16 bases remaining between them. Germline V gene data show CDR1 as SGHRS and CDR2 as YFSETQ. This CDR3 is 16 amino acids long. In DNA, the CDR3 is TGCGCCAGCAGCTTGGCCTTGTCAGGGCCGGTCTACGAGCAGTACTTC. This translates into CASSLALSGPVYEQYF.

The rearrangement links TRBV5-4 to TRBJ2-7, with 13 bases fitting TRBD2. The CDR3 contains 15 residues. Trimming at V came to 5 bases and at J to 5 bases, leaving 7 bases not matched to a gene. Germline CDR1 and CDR2: SGHNT and YYREEE (reference sequence). This chain's CDR3 is CASSQRLAGGNEQYF. CDR3 DNA: TGTGCCAGCAGTCAAAGACTAGCGGGAGGTAACGAGCAGTACTTC.

The chain combines TRBV5-1 with TRBJ2-2, with 8 nucleotides matching TRBD1. This CDR3 contains 13 residues. The germline gives CDR1 SGHRS, CDR2 YFSETQ. Trimming cost V 7 bases and J 7 bases; bases outside gene matches: 6. CDR3 nucleotide sequence: TGCGCCAGCGGACCACAGGGGGTCGGGGAGCTGTTTTTT. Its translation is CASGPQGVGELFF.

The chain employs TRBV9 and TRBJ2-7; D not resolved. The CDR3 is 15 amino acids. The germline CDR1 and CDR2 sequences are SGDLS and YYNGEE. V shed 0 bases and J shed 2 bases, with 12 bases lying between them. The CDR3 nucleotides read TGTGCCAGCAGCGTAGCTGCAGAAGAGGCCTACGAGCAGTACTTC. This sequence encodes CASSVAAEEAYEQYF. Full variable domain (rest looked up from reference TRBV9 and TRBJ2-7): DSGVTQTPKHLITATGQRVTLRCSPRSGDLSVYWYQQSLDQGLQFLIQYYNGEERAKGNILERFSAQQFPDLHSELNLSSLELGDSALYFCASSVAAEEAYEQYFGPGTRLTVT.